This T cell receptor beta chain was retrieved from a study of PD-1 blockade in classical Hodgkin lymphoma (dated by TCRdb to the early 2020s). In the study overall: Nivolumab dosing was 3 mg/kg intravenously every 2 weeks, continuing until either disease progression or unacceptable toxicity. The study used CyTOF and TCR beta sequencing to define a peripheral blood immune signature of response to PD-1 blockade in classical Hodgkin lymphoma.

CDR1 and CDR2 are drawn from the germline V gene (reference sequence): SEHNR, FQNEAQ. The trim is 1 base for V and 7 bases for J, with a gap of 13 bases between the germline ends. Inclusive of the bounding cysteine and phenylalanine, the CDR3 is 15 residues long. The sequence is cut down to CDR3 DNA, 45 bases in frame from base 1. As for this clone: Its cognate antigen has yet to be identified. Base qualities are not provided; no much larger clone lies one nucleotide away.

The time point label on this specimen signifies: cycle 4 day 1 (C4D1), after less than seven weeks of nivolumab. Relapse after autologous stem cell transplantation had occurred in all trial patients, and cohorts A, B and C were distinguished by prior brentuximab vedotin exposure. A Miltenyi CD4+ T cell isolation kit was used for magnetic negative selection to purify CD4+ T cells from thawed PBMCs. The trial cohort was composed of approximately 56 patients with relapsed/refractory classical Hodgkin lymphoma, for whom complete response, partial response or progressive disease was recorded as best overall response. In the multi-cohort phase II CheckMate 205 trial, trial patients received single-agent nivolumab. An independent review committee assessed best overall response using the 2007 International Working Group response criteria. Trial PBMCs were collected just before the start of nivolumab (C1D1) and during therapy at cycle 2 day 1 and cycle 4 day 1. Peripheral blood was collected in 8 mL Vacutainer Cell Preparation Tubes, from which PBMCs were isolated by centrifugation and then cryopreserved. Purified CD4+ and CD8+ fractions were prepared only for cases in which an additional PBMC sample was available. Magnetically labelled cells were depleted on LS columns in a quadroMACS separator, and the flow-through was collected as the purified fraction.

Study-level results and caveats: Diversity was lower in patients who began nivolumab less than 1 year after ASCT, so these patients were left out of later analyses to avoid confounding by immune reconstitution. Baseline TCR diversity was reported to be lower in newly diagnosed patients than in healthy donors, and even lower in relapsed/refractory patients. By C4D1, a significant rise was seen in CD4+ TCR diversity but not in CD8+ TCR diversity (p=0.0027 vs p=0.16), and the rise was most apparent among complete responders (p=0.02). Trial patients with a complete response had baseline diversity similar to that of newly diagnosed patients, while partial responders and progressors had significantly lower diversity. The study was limited to a single clinical trial cohort, and causes of repertoire differences, possibly disease activity or prior therapy, remained undefined.

Genomic DNA was isolated using the Qiagen DNeasy kit from unsorted PBMCs as well as from negatively selected CD4+ and CD8+ fractions. Using primers that anneal to V and J segments, immunoSEQ multiplex PCR amplified the TCR beta CDR3 regions. A synthetic immune receptor repertoire was used to minimize amplification bias, and any remaining bias was removed computationally after sequencing. From the authors' description of their analysis: Repertoire diversity was quantified as the Shannon entropy index using custom Python scripts. The unsorted, CD4+ and CD8+ repertoires were each analyzed separately, with the exception of combined analyses, where CD4+ and CD8+ sequences were merged in silico. Clonal expansion was defined as at least a 2-fold frequency increase after treatment relative to C1D1, with a pseudocount of 0.5 for undetected baseline clones. Singleton clones were defined as clones with 0 or 1 copy at C1D1, and non-singleton clones were defined as clones with 2 or more copies. Clones expanded in unsorted samples were annotated as CD4+, CD8+ or unknown by matching protein sequences in sorted samples from the same patient. Wilcoxon tests on paired samples were used to test changes in diversity from C1D1 to C4D1. The clones in this table, taken by TCRdb from immuneACCESS, are in-frame only. Not every clone is retained; where verified, under half of the shortfall comes from an unresolved V gene, and the cause of the rest is unknown. D and trimming were read from the DNA, whereas the V and J calls and clone size are those reported in that table. This sample lists 20,000 to 25,000 clones; approximately 67% were detected once. The ten largest make up roughly 1.2% of the sample.

This TCR derives from a human donor with classical Hodgkin lymphoma. The sequence links TRBV7-9 to TRBJ1-4; tentative D gene TRBD1, with 5 bases matching. The source material was CD4+ T cells from blood, sampled before the fourth cycle of nivolumab. The DNA is TGTGCCAGCAGCTTAGAGGGTCAGGGAGGTGAAAAACTGTTTTTT. Its translation reads: CASSLEGQGGEKLFF.